The sequence of this T cell receptor beta chain was determined in a study of cytomegalovirus exposure and HLA in healthy donors. Study-wide results and caveats: Prior analysis indicated that the majority of TCR beta V segments exhibited productivity approximately 87% or approximately 30% of the time. HLA restriction was apparent for most CMV-associated TCR beta chains in a later analysis.

This CDR3 contains 13 residues. Germline assignment: CDR1 MNHEY and CDR2 SVGAGI. The V end was cut by 4 bases, the J end by 6 bases, with 13 bases between. The PCR contained 60 Vbeta and 13 Jbeta primers. The assay was immunoSEQ multiplex PCR, and TCRdb's table has in-frame clones only and misses some. The sample records 210,000 or so clones, 60% to 85% being singletons. On this clone itself: No antigen is known for it.

This sequence joins TRBV6-5 and TRBJ2-7, with D hard to call. This receptor was taken from a man aged 35 to 55 in good health and CMV-seronegative. The sequenced sample consisted of PBMCs. The CDR3: CASSSNRLGEQYF. The CDR3 DNA reads TGTGCCAGCAGTTCTAACAGATTGGGCGAGCAGTACTTC.